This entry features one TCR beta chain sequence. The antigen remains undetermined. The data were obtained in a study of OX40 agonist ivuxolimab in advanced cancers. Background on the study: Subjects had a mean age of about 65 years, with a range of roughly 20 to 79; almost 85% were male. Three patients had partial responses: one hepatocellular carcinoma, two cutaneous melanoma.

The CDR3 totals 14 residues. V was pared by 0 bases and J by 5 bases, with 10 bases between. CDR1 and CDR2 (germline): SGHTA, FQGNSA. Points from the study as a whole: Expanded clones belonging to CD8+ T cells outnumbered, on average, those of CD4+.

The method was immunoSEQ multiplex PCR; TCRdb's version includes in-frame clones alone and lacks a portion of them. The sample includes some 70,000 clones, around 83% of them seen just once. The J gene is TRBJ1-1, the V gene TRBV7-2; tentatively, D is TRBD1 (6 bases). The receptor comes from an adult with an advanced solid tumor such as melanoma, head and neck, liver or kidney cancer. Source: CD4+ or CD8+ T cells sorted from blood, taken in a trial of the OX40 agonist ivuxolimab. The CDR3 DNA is TGTGCCAGCAGCTTAGCGGGGGGCGAAACTGAAGCTTTCTTT. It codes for CASSLAGGETEAFF.